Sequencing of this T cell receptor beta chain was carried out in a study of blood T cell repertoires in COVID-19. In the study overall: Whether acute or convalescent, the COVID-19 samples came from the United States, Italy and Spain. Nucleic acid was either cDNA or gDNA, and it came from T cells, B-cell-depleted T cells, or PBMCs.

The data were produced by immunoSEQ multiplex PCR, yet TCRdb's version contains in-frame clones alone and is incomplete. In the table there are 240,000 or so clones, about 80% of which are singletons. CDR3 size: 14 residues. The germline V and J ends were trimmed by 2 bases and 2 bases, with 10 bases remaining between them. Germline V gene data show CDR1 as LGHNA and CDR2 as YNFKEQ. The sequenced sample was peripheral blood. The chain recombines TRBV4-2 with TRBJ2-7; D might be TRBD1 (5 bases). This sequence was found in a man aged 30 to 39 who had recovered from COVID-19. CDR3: CASSQSAGTYEQYV. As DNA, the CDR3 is TGTGCCAGCAGCCAATCGGCAGGGACCTACGAGCAGTACGTC.